A selection of T cell receptor beta chains follows, all from one sample in a study of cytomegalovirus exposure and HLA in healthy donors. Repertoires were generated with immunoSEQ multiplex PCR, while TCRdb's copy carries only in-frame clones and drops some. The sample has around 63,000 clones, around 89% seen once. The sequenced material came from PBMCs. The receptors derive from a woman aged 18-35 years in good health and CMV-seronegative. Both conserved end residues are part of each CDR3. Fields, in order: D gene, clone size, V gene, J gene, CDR3 protein, CDR3 DNA. D genes are given only for firm matches. Part of the rows lack a size; the others show once, few, many or a class for expanded clones.

TRBD1	few	TRBV7-9	TRBJ2-5	CASSPGTGGETQYF	TGTGCCAGCAGCCCCGGGACAGGCGGTGAGACCCAGTACTTC
NA	NA	TRBV5-1	TRBJ1-4	CASSLMGQGNEKLFF	TGCGCCAGCAGCTTGATGGGCCAGGGAAATGAAAAACTGTTTTTT
TRBD2	once	TRBV5-1	TRBJ2-3	CASRTVAGEEDTQYF	TGCGCCAGCAGAACTGTAGCGGGGGAAGAGGATACGCAGTATTTT
TRBD2	NA	TRBV11-2	TRBJ2-7	CASSAETSVRYEQYF	TGTGCCAGCAGCGCGGAGACTAGCGTTAGGTACGAGCAGTACTTC
TRBD1	few	TRBV6-1	TRBJ1-2	CARDRVGLANYGYTF	TGTGCCAGGGACAGGGTGGGCTTAGCTAACTATGGCTACACCTTC
NA	NA	TRBV5-4	TRBJ2-5	CASSLEGAETQYF	TGTGCCAGCAGCTTGGAAGGGGCAGAGACCCAGTACTTC
TRBD1	NA	TRBV18	TRBJ1-6	CASSPDIWRDRSPLHF	TGTGCCAGCTCACCAGATATATGGAGGGACAGGTCACCCCTCCACTTT
NA	NA	TRBV5-1	TRBJ1-6	CASSAISGDNFSPLHF	TGCGCCAGCAGCGCCATATCTGGGGACAATTTTTCACCCCTCCACTTT
NA	NA	TRBV6-6	TRBJ1-1	CASSYYSGGEAFF	TGTGCCAGCAGTTATTACAGCGGGGGGGAAGCTTTCTTT
TRBD2	NA	TRBV6-5	TRBJ2-3	CASSYQAGGGTDTQYF	TGTGCCAGCAGTTACCAAGCGGGAGGGGGCACAGATACGCAGTATTTT
NA	NA	TRBV7-9	TRBJ2-5	CASSLVWQETQYF	TGTGCCAGCAGCTTAGTGTGGCAGGAGACCCAGTACTTC
TRBD1	NA	TRBV5-1	TRBJ1-1	CASSLTLGTGYTEAFF	TGCGCCAGCAGCTTGACACTCGGGACAGGGTACACTGAAGCTTTCTTT
NA	once	TRBV19	TRBJ2-1	CASNGGVAYNEQFF	TGTGCCAGTAACGGGGGAGTAGCCTACAATGAGCAGTTCTTC
TRBD1	NA	TRBV19	TRBJ1-2	CASSRTGTGVQGYTF	TGTGCCAGTAGTAGAACCGGGACAGGGGTTCAGGGCTACACCTTC
TRBD1	NA	TRBV11-3	TRBJ2-2	CASSQRQGTAGELFF	TGTGCCAGCAGCCAGAGACAGGGGACGGCCGGGGAGCTGTTTTTT
NA	NA	TRBV7-2	TRBJ2-6	CASSGSSGANVLTF	TGTGCCAGCAGCGGGAGTTCTGGGGCCAACGTCCTGACTTTC
TRBD1	NA	TRBV5-4	TRBJ2-6	CASSPGQGTGANVLTF	TGTGCCAGCAGCCCCGGACAGGGTACGGGGGCCAACGTCCTGACTTTC
NA	NA	TRBV6-1	TRBJ1-4	CASSDWAGRGEKLFF	TGTGCCAGCAGTGATTGGGCAGGGAGGGGTGAAAAACTGTTTTTT
NA	NA	TRBV7-8	TRBJ2-2	CASSSLNTGELFF	TGTGCCAGCAGCTCCTTGAACACCGGGGAGCTGTTTTTT
TRBD1	NA	TRBV4-1	TRBJ2-3	CASSHTVTGADTQYF	TGCGCCAGCAGCCATACGGTTACAGGGGCAGATACGCAGTATTTT
TRBD1	NA	TRBV5-1	TRBJ2-2	CASSDQNPGQVFANTGELFF	TGCGCCAGCAGCGATCAGAATCCGGGACAGGTGTTCGCGAACACCGGGGAGCTGTTTTTT
TRBD2	NA	TRBV7-8	TRBJ2-2	CASRVRDYHTGELFF	TGTGCCAGCAGAGTCCGGGACTATCACACCGGGGAGCTGTTTTTT
NA	few	TRBV10-3	TRBJ1-5	CAISESQGGQPQHF	TGTGCCATCAGTGAGTCTCAGGGAGGGCAGCCCCAGCATTTT
TRBD1	NA	TRBV5-6	TRBJ2-3	CASSATGGWADTQYF	TGTGCCAGCAGCGCGACAGGGGGCTGGGCAGATACGCAGTATTTT
TRBD1	NA	TRBV2	TRBJ2-4	CASSTGTGLAIQYF	TGTGCCAGCAGCACCGGGACAGGGCTAGCCATTCAGTACTTC
NA	NA	TRBV5-8	TRBJ1-4	CASSLTGFHEKLFF	TGTGCCAGCAGCTTGACAGGGTTCCATGAAAAACTGTTTTTT
TRBD1	NA	TRBV5-6	TRBJ1-3	CASSRTGAGNTIYF	TGTGCCAGCAGCAGGACAGGGGCGGGAAACACCATATATTTT
TRBD1	NA	TRBV7-9	TRBJ1-5	CASSLGEGQGKQPQHF	TGTGCCAGCAGCTTAGGAGAGGGACAGGGCAAGCAGCCCCAGCATTTT
TRBD2	NA	TRBV7-9	TRBJ2-5	CASSPGLAGGQETQYF	TGTGCCAGCAGCCCCGGACTAGCGGGGGGGCAAGAGACCCAGTACTTC
NA	NA	TRBV19	TRBJ1-5	CASSIDYSNQPQHF	TGTGCCAGTAGTATAGACTATAGCAATCAGCCCCAGCATTTT
NA	NA	TRBV7-6	TRBJ2-7	CASSAFIGYEQYF	TGTGCCAGCAGCGCATTTATCGGTTACGAGCAGTACTTC
NA	NA	TRBV7-9	TRBJ2-7	CASSPPGQTYEQYF	TGTGCCAGCAGCCCCCCCGGACAGACTTACGAGCAGTACTTC
NA	NA	TRBV28	TRBJ2-7	CASRRSLYEQYF	TGTGCCAGCAGAAGGAGCTTGTACGAGCAGTACTTC
TRBD1	NA	TRBV5-1	TRBJ1-4	CASSLRQGADEKLFF	TGCGCCAGCAGCTTGAGACAGGGGGCAGATGAAAAACTGTTTTTT
TRBD2	NA	TRBV6-5	TRBJ2-7	CASSPPTSGFYEQYF	TGTGCCAGCAGCCCCCCCACTAGCGGATTCTACGAGCAGTACTTC
TRBD2	NA	TRBV29-1	TRBJ2-5	CSGRTSEETQYF	TGCAGCGGCCGGACTAGCGAGGAGACCCAGTACTTC
TRBD1	NA	TRBV4-1	TRBJ1-5	CASSQSGQGRDPQHF	TGCGCCAGCAGCCAATCCGGACAGGGTCGGGATCCCCAGCATTTT
NA	NA	TRBV18	TRBJ2-1	CASSPVLVAENNEQFF	TGTGCCAGCTCACCAGTGTTGGTAGCGGAGAACAATGAGCAGTTCTTC
NA	NA	TRBV28	TRBJ2-6	CASSVYSGANVLTF	TGTGCCAGCAGCGTCTACTCTGGGGCCAACGTCCTGACTTTC
TRBD1	NA	TRBV7-2	TRBJ1-5	CASSLQGVGNQPQHF	TGTGCCAGCAGCTTGCAGGGGGTTGGCAATCAGCCCCAGCATTTT
TRBD2	few	TRBV6-4	TRBJ2-3	CASSDSGGATDTQYF	TGTGCCAGCAGTGATAGCGGGGGGGCCACAGATACGCAGTATTTT
TRBD1	NA	TRBV4-1	TRBJ1-1	CASSQIRDRGSEAFF	TGCGCCAGCAGCCAAATCCGGGACAGGGGGTCTGAAGCTTTCTTT
NA	NA	TRBV30	TRBJ1-6	CACPTSRNSPLHF	TGTGCCTGCCCAACCTCACGGAATTCACCCCTCCACTTT
NA	NA	TRBV2	TRBJ2-7	CASGGEQYF	TGTGCCAGCGGCGGCGAGCAGTACTTC
TRBD2	NA	TRBV5-1	TRBJ2-1	CASSIELAGGVLNEQFF	TGCGCCAGCAGCATAGAACTAGCGGGAGGAGTACTCAATGAGCAGTTCTTC
TRBD2	NA	TRBV5-1	TRBJ2-5	CASSFMSGGALQETQYF	TGCGCCAGCAGCTTTATGAGCGGGGGAGCGCTCCAAGAGACCCAGTACTTC
NA	NA	TRBV30	TRBJ1-1	CAWSPIRRNTEAFF	TGTGCCTGGTCCCCCATAAGGAGGAACACTGAAGCTTTCTTT
TRBD1	NA	TRBV6-6	TRBJ1-2	CASTQTGNYGYTF	TGTGCCAGCACCCAGACAGGGAACTATGGCTACACCTTC